The T cell receptor (beta chain) described here comes from a study of metastatic and nonmetastatic thyroid tumors. Thyroid surgery took place with no prior treatment in any patient. Authors' methods: To classify distant metastasis in papillary thyroid cancer, a model was built from CDR3 differences across clinicopathological groups. TCRdb reprocessed the PCR reads via MiXCR. These V and J calls derive from TCRdb rather than the authors' analysis. The sample yields about 52,000 clones, approximately 15% seen once. This clone appeared many times. The sequence came from a female donor with papillary thyroid cancer or a benign thyroid nodule (not recorded which). Some clones in this sample may be carry-over from other donors' samples. The sequencing sample was made of blood.

The CDR3 DNA follows: TGTGCCAGCACCGGGACAGGGATGGAGACCCAGTACTTC. It specifies CASTGTGMETQYF. The chain recombines TRBV6-1 with TRBJ2-5; 9 bases line up with TRBD1. After removal of 7 bases from V and 5 bases from J, the junction contained 5 bases not matched to a gene. This CDR3 spans 13 amino acids. CDR1 and CDR2 (germline): MNHNS, SASEGT.